The T cell receptor (beta chain) described here comes from a study of T cell responses to AZD1222 COVID-19 vaccine. Trimming cost V 7 bases and J 4 bases, with 16 bases left between them. The germline CDR1 and CDR2 sequences are MNHEY and SVGAGI. This CDR3 is built from 14 residues. Sequencing used immunoSEQ multiplex PCR; TCRdb keeps in-frame clones, though not all of them. The sample contains approximately 140,000 clones, approximately 89% of which appear only once. This clonotype was sampled from an adult in good health. This sequence joins TRBV6-5 and TRBJ1-1; tentatively, D is TRBD1 (5 bases). The sample was peripheral blood, taken on day 0 of AZD1222 vaccination. The CDR3 is CASKVQGLGTEAFF. The CDR3 coding sequence is TGTGCCAGCAAAGTCCAGGGTCTTGGCACTGAAGCTTTCTTT.